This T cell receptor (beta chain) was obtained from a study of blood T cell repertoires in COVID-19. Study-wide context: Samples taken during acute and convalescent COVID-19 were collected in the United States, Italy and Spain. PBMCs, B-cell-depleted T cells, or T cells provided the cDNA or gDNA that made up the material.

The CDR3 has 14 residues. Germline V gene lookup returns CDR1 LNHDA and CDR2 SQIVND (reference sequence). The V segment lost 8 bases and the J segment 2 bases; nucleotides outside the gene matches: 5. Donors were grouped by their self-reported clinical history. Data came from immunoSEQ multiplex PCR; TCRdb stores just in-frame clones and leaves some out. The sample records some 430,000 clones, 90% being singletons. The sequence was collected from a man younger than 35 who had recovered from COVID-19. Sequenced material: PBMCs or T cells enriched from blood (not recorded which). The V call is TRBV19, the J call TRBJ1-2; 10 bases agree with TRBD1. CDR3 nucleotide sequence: TGTGCCAGTTCGGAGGACAGGGGGAACTATGGCTACACCTTC. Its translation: CASSEDRGNYGYTF.